The next 21 T cell receptor beta chains were all read from a single sample in a study of early T cells in non-severe SARS-CoV-2 infection. Each CDR3 protein gets one entry after TCRdb re-called the 5' RACE reads with MiXCR. The sample holds roughly 75,000 distinct CDR3 sequences; 9.5% to 15% are singletons and the top ten take roughly 3.2%. The material sequenced was whole blood. Receptor source: an adult who was a healthcare worker with PCR-confirmed SARS-CoV-2 infection or an uninfected control (not recorded which).

This clonotype was picked up many times. The chain employs TRBV5-1 and TRBJ2-7, with D perhaps matching TRBD2 (5 bases). V lost 4 bases and J lost 9, with 14 bases in between. The CDR3 runs 12 residues. Looked up from germline, CDR1 is SGHRS and CDR2 is YFSETQ. CDR3 amino acids: CASSLEEGGQYF. DNA for the CDR3: TGCGCCAGCAGCCTGGAAGAGGGTGGGCAGTACTTC. The full variable domain, in which reference TRBV5-1 and TRBJ2-7 provide the parts outside the CDR3, is KAGVTQTPRYLIKTRGQQVTLSCSPISGHRSVSWYQQTPGQGLQFLFEYFSETQRNKGNFPGRFSGRQFSNSRSEMNVSTLELGDSALYLCASSLEEGGQYFGPGTRLTVT.

The chain links TRBV25-1 to TRBJ2-1, with D tentatively TRBD1 (6 bases). This CDR3 comprises 15 residues. Germline values: CDR1 MGHDK, CDR2 SYGVNS. V was trimmed by 6 bases and J by 3 bases, leaving 15 bases between them. CDR3 loop: CASRGHLKGYNEQFF. CDR3 bases: TGTGCCAGCAGGGGACACCTTAAGGGCTACAATGAGCAGTTCTTC. Looking up the rest from reference TRBV25-1 and TRBJ2-1 gives the full variable domain: EADIYQTPRYLVIGTGKKITLECSQTMGHDKMYWYQQDPGMELHLIHYSYGVNSTEKGDLSSESTVSRIRTEHFPLTLESARPSHTSQYLCASRGHLKGYNEQFFGPGTRLTVL.

J is TRBJ2-7 and V is TRBV4-1; D unclear. CDR1 and CDR2 from the germline V gene are MGHRA and YSYEKL. This CDR3 comprises 13 residues. Trimming took 1 base from V and 1 from J, leaving 5 bases between them. CDR3 nucleotide sequence: TGCGCCAGCAGCCAAGGAGGATCCTACGAGCAGTACTTC. This translates into CASSQGGSYEQYF.

This clonotype was recorded at least ten times. The genes are TRBV7-2 and TRBJ2-5, with D possibly matching TRBD1 (8 bases). Looked up from germline, CDR1 is SGHTA and CDR2 is FQGNSA. V lost 5 bases to trimming and J lost 3 bases, with 16 bases between them. The CDR3 length is 15 residues. CDR3 DNA sequence: TGTGCCAGCAGCCCTCAACAGGGGGGGGAAGAGACCCAGTACTTC. This gives the protein CASSPQQGGEETQYF.

This clonotype was found a few times. V gene TRBV2 combines with J gene TRBJ2-1; possibly TRBD2 for D (6 bases). The CDR3 runs 13 residues. Germline-derived CDR1 and CDR2 are SNHLY and FYNNEI. Trimming shortened V by 8 bases and J by 8 bases, and 16 bases separated the two germline ends. In DNA form, the CDR3 reads TGTGCCAGCGGCGGGACCACTTCTTATGAGCAGTTCTTC. It specifies CASGGTTSYEQFF.

This clonotype was counted a few times. In nucleotides, the CDR3 is TGTGCCAGCAGCTTGGCAACAGGGCAATCACCCCTCCACTTT. Protein product: CASSLATGQSPLHF. The chain joins TRBV5-4 to TRBJ1-6, with D perhaps matching TRBD1 (6 bases). The V gene lost 0 bases and the J gene lost 10 bases, with 11 bases spanning the gap. CDR1 and CDR2 (germline): SGHNT, YYREEE (reference sequence). The CDR3 contains 14 residues.

This clonotype was observed many times. This chain's CDR3 is CASPGQGGLNTEAFF. The CDR3 coding sequence is TGTGCCAGCCCCGGACAGGGTGGGCTGAACACTGAAGCTTTCTTT. This rearrangement joins TRBV28 to TRBJ1-1, with 8 bases identical to TRBD1. The CDR3 consists of 15 residues. V trimming: 8 bases; J trimming: 0 bases; junction bases outside the gene matches: 8. Per germline, CDR1 MDHEN and CDR2 SYDVKM. Full variable domain (missing parts from reference TRBV28 and TRBJ1-1): DVKVTQSSRYLVKRTGEKVFLECVQDMDHENMFWYRQDPGLGLRLIYFSYDVKMKEKGDIPEGYSVSREKKERFSLILESASTNQTSMYLCASPGQGGLNTEAFFGQGTRLTVV.

In this sample, this clonotype turned up many times. V and J are TRBV5-1 and TRBJ2-1; the D is unclear. The V end was cut by 0 bases, the J end by 6 bases, with 10 bases between. This CDR3 region has 14 residues. Germline CDR1 reads SGHRS; CDR2 reads YFSETQ. In nucleotides, the CDR3 is TGCGCCAGCAGCTTGGCCGTTCAGGCCAATGAGCAGTTCTTC. It encodes CASSLAVQANEQFF.

V usage is TRBV15 and J usage is TRBJ2-2, with a tentative D call TRBD2 (6 bases). Germline CDR1 and CDR2: LNHNV and YYDKDF (reference sequence). V lost 0 bases and J lost 6, with 17 bases in between. CDR3 size: 17 residues. In nucleotides, the CDR3 is TGTGCCACCAGCAGAGAAGTAAGGGAGGTTAGCCCCGGGGAGCTGTTTTTT. It translates to CATSREVREVSPGELFF.

This clonotype appeared many times. The rearrangement uses TRBV21-1 and TRBJ1-5. TRBV21-1 is reported as a pseudogene. CDR3 length equals 15 residues. The CDR3 nucleotides are TGTGCCAGCAGCAAAGAAGGCGGAAGCAATCAGCCCCAGCATTTT. This translates into CASSKEGGSNQPQHF.

The chain employs TRBV24-1 and TRBJ2-1, with unresolved D. The ends were cut back, 0 bases at V and 4 bases at J, with 12 bases in the middle. The V gene's germline CDR1 is KGHDR and CDR2 SFDVKD. The CDR3 covers 16 residues. The DNA for the CDR3 is TGTGCCACCAGTGATTTGGAAGCGAAGAATTACAATGAGCAGTTCTTC. Translated, it gives CATSDLEAKNYNEQFF.

The chain carries TRBV6-4 and TRBJ2-3, with D unclear. V lost 2 bases to trimming and J lost 6 bases, with 9 bases between them. CDR1 is MRHNA and CDR2 is SNTAGT in the germline V gene. The CDR3 totals 13 residues. The CDR3 here is CASSDGVWDTQYF. The DNA for the CDR3 is TGTGCCAGCAGTGACGGGGTCTGGGATACGCAGTATTTT.

This clonotype was counted between two and nine times. This rearrangement joins TRBV28 to TRBJ2-3; 10 bases align to TRBD1. J gave up 2 bases and V 6 bases, and 8 bases lay outside the gene matches. The CDR3 is 16 residues long. Germline V gene lookup returns CDR1 MDHEN and CDR2 SYDVKM. CDR3 in amino acids: CASRGRDRGNTDTQYF. CDR3 bases: TGTGCCAGCAGGGGCCGGGACAGGGGAAACACAGATACGCAGTATTTT.

This clonotype was counted a few times. This chain connects TRBV10-3 to TRBJ2-7; 8 bases are a match to TRBD2. The trim removed 0 bases at V and 7 bases at J, leaving 8 bases unmatched. Germline loops: CDR1 ENHRY, CDR2 SYGVKD. The CDR3 has 15 residues. In nucleotides, the CDR3 is TGTGCCATCAGTGAGTCGAATACTAGCGGAAGAGAGCAGTACTTC. Protein: CAISESNTSGREQYF.

This clonotype was found a few times. The chain recombines TRBV30 with TRBJ1-3, with 7 positions matching TRBD1. J gave up 3 bases and V 5 bases, and 10 bases lay outside the gene matches. This CDR3 is 15 amino acids long. Germline CDR1 GTSNPN, CDR2 SVGIG (reference sequence). For the CDR3, the DNA is TGTGCCTGGTCAATCAGGGGGGCAGGTGGAAACACCATATATTTT. Translation gives CAWSIRGAGGNTIYF.

This chain uses TRBV12-3 or TRBV12-4 with TRBJ2-1; a weak D match, TRBD2 (6 bases). Trimming removed 2 bases from V and 1 base from J, with 9 bases in between. The CDR3 is 15 amino acids. The CDR3 region has the DNA TGTGCCAGCAGTTTAAGACTAGTTTCCTACAATGAGCAGTTCTTC. Translated: CASSLRLVSYNEQFF.

The chain has TRBV7-6 and TRBJ2-3, with D perhaps matching TRBD1 (5 bases). Trimming left V 0 bases short and J 1 base short, with 17 bases between. This CDR3 comprises 18 residues. From germline, CDR1 is SGHVS and CDR2 FNYEAQ. The CDR3 DNA follows: TGTGCCAGCAGCTTAGCGGTTGGACACCCCGGAGGCACAGATACGCAGTATTTT. This gives the protein CASSLAVGHPGGTDTQYF.

This clonotype came up many times. CDR3 amino acids: CASSVGTSGYNEQFF. The CDR3 DNA sequence: TGTGCCAGCAGCGTCGGGACTAGCGGCTACAATGAGCAGTTCTTC. The V call is TRBV11-2, the J call TRBJ2-1; 11 nucleotides agree with TRBD2. The CDR3 totals 15 residues. With V trimmed by 5 bases and J by 3 bases, 3 bases remained unmatched. Germline CDR1 SGHAT, CDR2 FQNNGV.

This clonotype came up a few times. The rearrangement uses TRBV6-6 and TRBJ2-3, with a possible D match to TRBD1 (6 bases). The CDR3 totals 15 residues. V was trimmed by 7 bases and J by 0 bases, leaving 14 bases between them. Germline loops: CDR1 MNHNY, CDR2 SVGAGI (reference sequence). CDR3 protein: CASMIGTPSTDTQYF. Written as DNA, the CDR3 is TGTGCCAGCATGATTGGGACACCTAGCACAGATACGCAGTATTTT.

This clonotype was counted only a few times. Here the CDR3 reads CSARSDRVSGNQPQHF. CDR3 nucleotide sequence: TGCAGTGCTAGATCTGACCGGGTCTCAGGGAATCAGCCCCAGCATTTT. The chain has TRBV20-1 and TRBJ1-5; possible D gene TRBD1, 5 bases. V was pared by 2 bases and J by 4 bases, with 18 bases between. The CDR3 runs 16 residues. CDR1 is DFQATT and CDR2 is SNEGSKA in the germline V gene (reference sequence).

This chain connects TRBV5-5 to TRBJ2-3, with a possible D match to TRBD2 (6 bases). The V and J ends lost 3 bases and 1 base respectively, with 6 bases between them. The CDR3 sequence is 13 residues long. Germline V lookup: CDR1 SGHKS, CDR2 YYEKEE (reference sequence). DNA of the CDR3: TGTGCCAGCAGCTGGGGGGGCACAGATACGCAGTATTTT. Residues: CASSWGGTDTQYF. Supplemented by reference TRBV5-5 and TRBJ2-3, the full variable domain reads DAGVTQSPTHLIKTRGQQVTLRCSPISGHKSVSWYQQVLGQGPQFIFQYYEKEERGRGNFPDRFSARQFPNYSSELNVNALLLGDSALYLCASSWGGTDTQYFGPGTRLTVL.